These T cell receptor beta chains were read from a single sample in a study of T cell responses to AZD1222 COVID-19 vaccine. TCRdb keeps only in-frame clones here, not all; method: immunoSEQ multiplex PCR. Altogether over 100,000 clones are present, about 88% being singletons, with the ten largest covering roughly a sixth. Material: peripheral blood, obtained on day 0 of AZD1222 vaccination. The receptors come from an adult in good health. Both conserved end residues are part of each CDR3. The D gene is left open where the match is weak. The listing skips clone size in some rows; elsewhere it reads once, few, many or a size class.

d_call | clone_size | j_call | v_call | cdr3_nt | cdr3_aa
- | - | TRBJ1-3 | TRBV6-5 | TGTGCCAGCAGTTACGCGGCAGCCATCTCTGGAAACACCATATATTTT | CASSYAAAISGNTIYF
- | - | TRBJ2-3 | TRBV7-9 | TGTGCCAGCAGCCCGCCATTTGCGGGGTACACAGATACGCAGTATTTT | CASSPPFAGYTDTQYF
TRBD1 | - | TRBJ1-2 | TRBV24-1 | TGTGCCACTTTCGGGGACAGGGGGCATGGTAACTATGGCTACACCTTC | CATFGDRGHGNYGYTF
- | - | TRBJ1-1 | TRBV19 | TGTGCCAGTAGTATTGACTCGGCGAACACTGAAGCTTTCTTT | CASSIDSANTEAFF
- | - | TRBJ2-6 | TRBV7-3 | TGTGCCAGCAGCTCGGGCTCTGGGGCCAACGTCCTGACTTTC | CASSSGSGANVLTF
- | - | TRBJ2-3 | TRBV5-6 | TGTGCCAGCAGCTCTGGACTACTCAACAGCACAGATACGCAGTATTTT | CASSSGLLNSTDTQYF
TRBD1 | - | TRBJ1-1 | TRBV6-2/TRBV6-3 | TGTGCCAGCAGTCCCGGGACAGGGATAGGAGCTTTCTTT | CASSPGTGIGAFF
- | once | TRBJ1-6 | TRBV6-5 | TGTGCCAGCAGCCATAATTCACCCCTCCACTTT | CASSHNSPLHF
- | - | TRBJ2-1 | TRBV18 | TGTGCCAGCTCACCACGGGGGGATAACAGGGCCGGACCCGAGCAGTTCTTC | CASSPRGDNRAGPEQFF
TRBD2 | - | TRBJ2-3 | TRBV6-4 | TGTGCCAGCAGTGACTCATTAGCGGGAAACACAGATACGCAGTATTTT | CASSDSLAGNTDTQYF
- | - | TRBJ1-2 | TRBV19 | TGTGCCAGTAGTATAGAACCCCTCGGGTCCCGAAGCTATGGCTACACCTTC | CASSIEPLGSRSYGYTF
TRBD2 | - | TRBJ2-1 | TRBV19 | TGTGCCAGTAGTCTCAGCGGGACCGGGAACAATGAGCAGTTCTTC | CASSLSGTGNNEQFF
- | - | TRBJ1-1 | TRBV19 | TGTGCCAGTTTGGGGTTCACTGAAGCTTTCTTT | CASLGFTEAFF
- | - | TRBJ2-7 | TRBV7-9 | TGTGCCAGCAGCTTCTTGGGAATGAATGCCTACGAGCAGTACTTC | CASSFLGMNAYEQYF
- | - | TRBJ2-1 | TRBV5-4 | TGTGCCAGCAGCTTGGGGGGGTATGAGCAGTTCTTC | CASSLGGYEQFF
- | - | TRBJ1-5 | TRBV7-2 | TGTGCCAGCAGCCCGAACAGGCAAAATCAGCCCCAGCATTTT | CASSPNRQNQPQHF
TRBD1 | - | TRBJ1-2 | TRBV6-1 | TGTGCCAGCAGTGAACGCGGACAGGGGGCGCCCGGCTATGGCTACACCTTC | CASSERGQGAPGYGYTF
- | once | TRBJ2-2 | TRBV2 | TGTGCCAGCAGTGTCCTTGAAACGGCCGGGGAGCTGTTTTTT | CASSVLETAGELFF
- | - | TRBJ1-1 | TRBV7-9 | TGTGCCAGCAGCCGGCTAGTTGAAGCTTTCTTT | CASSRLVEAFF
- | - | TRBJ1-5 | TRBV28 | TGTGCCAGCAACCTCCCGGGTCGGGAACCCCAGCATTTT | CASNLPGREPQHF
- | - | TRBJ1-1 | TRBV6-5 | TGTGCCAGCAGGGGGGAGAGGGCGCGCACTGAAGCTTTCTTT | CASRGERARTEAFF
- | - | TRBJ1-1 | TRBV30 | TGTGCCTGGAGTGTCGCATTCTCCGAAGCTTTCTTT | CAWSVAFSEAFF
- | - | TRBJ2-5 | TRBV19 | TGTGCCAGTAGTACCCAGCGGACCGCGACCCAGTACTTC | CASSTQRTATQYF
- | - | TRBJ2-5 | TRBV12-3/TRBV12-4 | TGTGCCAGCAGTGCCGGGGGGACCCAGTACTTC | CASSAGGTQYF
TRBD2 | - | TRBJ2-3 | TRBV7-8 | TGTGCCAGCAGCTTAGGGCTAGCGGGCACAGATACGCAGTATTTT | CASSLGLAGTDTQYF
TRBD1 | - | TRBJ1-5 | TRBV3-1/TRBV3-2 | TGTGCCAGCAGCCAAGATCCAGGGGGGGTAGGTCAGCCCCAGCATTTT | CASSQDPGGVGQPQHF
TRBD1 | few | TRBJ2-7 | TRBV14 | TGTGCCAGCAGCCAGCCCAGGGGGAATGGGTTCTACGAGCAGTACTTC | CASSQPRGNGFYEQYF
- | few | TRBJ2-7 | TRBV5-1 | TGCGCCAGCAGCTTGGGGGTGGGACTGACGTTTTCGGAGCAGTACTTC | CASSLGVGLTFSEQYF
- | - | TRBJ2-2 | TRBV7-7 | TGTGCCAGCAGCGCCCTTGTCAACACCGGGGAGCTGTTTTTT | CASSALVNTGELFF
TRBD1 | - | TRBJ2-7 | TRBV30 | TGTGCCTGGAGTGTAGGGGGCCCTTACGAGCAGTACTTC | CAWSVGGPYEQYF
- | few | TRBJ2-3 | TRBV28 | TGTGCCAGCAACTTGGTAGGCACAGATACGCAGTATTTT | CASNLVGTDTQYF
TRBD1 | - | TRBJ2-7 | TRBV5-1 | TGCGCCAGCAGCTTCGCGACAGGGAATTACGAGCAGTACTTC | CASSFATGNYEQYF
- | - | TRBJ1-4 | TRBV5-1 | TGCGCCAGCAGCTTGGGTGGGGTCGAGGAAAAACTGTTTTTT | CASSLGGVEEKLFF
TRBD1 | - | TRBJ1-2 | TRBV5-4 | TGTGCCAGCAGCCATCCCAGGACAGGAAACTATGGCTACACCTTC | CASSHPRTGNYGYTF
- | - | TRBJ2-7 | TRBV19 | TGTGCCAGTAGTATCGGCGGGGACTACGAGCAGTACTTC | CASSIGGDYEQYF
- | few | TRBJ2-1 | TRBV7-8 | TGTGCCAGCAGCTATAGGGATGGGGACCTAGCCTACAATGAGCAGTTCTTC | CASSYRDGDLAYNEQFF
TRBD1 | few | TRBJ1-1 | TRBV28 | TGTGCCAGCAGTCCACCGGGACAGGGGTGGACTGAAGCTTTCTTT | CASSPPGQGWTEAFF
- | - | TRBJ2-7 | TRBV6-5 | TGTGCCAGCAGCCTGGGGTGGGGCGAGCAGTACTTC | CASSLGWGEQYF
- | - | TRBJ1-2 | TRBV11-2 | TGTGCCAGCAGCTTAGACGGAAGGAGCGGTGGCTACACCTTC | CASSLDGRSGGYTF
- | - | TRBJ1-2 | TRBV10-3 | TGTGCCATCAGTGAGGGTGAGGGGATGAAGGGCTACACCTTC | CAISEGEGMKGYTF
- | - | TRBJ1-4 | TRBV11-3 | TGTGCCAGCAAGGGGGAAGCTAATGAAAAACTGTTTTTT | CASKGEANEKLFF
- | - | TRBJ2-5 | TRBV11-2 | TGTGCCAGCAGCTTAGATTCCCCTAGACCCTCGGGGGAGACCCAGTACTTC | CASSLDSPRPSGETQYF
- | - | TRBJ1-1 | TRBV9 | TGTGCCAGCAGCGTAGACCCCATAGGGGCGGGCACTGAAGCTTTCTTT | CASSVDPIGAGTEAFF
TRBD2 | - | TRBJ2-6 | TRBV5-1 | TGCGCCAGCAGTCAGTTAGCGGGGGGGCCTATAACTGGGGCCAACGTCCTGACTTTC | CASSQLAGGPITGANVLTF
TRBD1 | once | TRBJ2-7 | TRBV28 | TGTGCCAGCAGGGTGACAGGGAACAACTACGAGCAGTACTTC | CASRVTGNNYEQYF
- | - | TRBJ2-5 | TRBV5-4 | TGTGCCAGCAGCTTGGCAGCACAGGAGACCCAGTACTTC | CASSLAAQETQYF
- | - | TRBJ1-2 | TRBV3-1/TRBV3-2 | TGTGCCAGCAGCCAAGGTGGCAGCTACTATGGCTACACCTTC | CASSQGGSYYGYTF